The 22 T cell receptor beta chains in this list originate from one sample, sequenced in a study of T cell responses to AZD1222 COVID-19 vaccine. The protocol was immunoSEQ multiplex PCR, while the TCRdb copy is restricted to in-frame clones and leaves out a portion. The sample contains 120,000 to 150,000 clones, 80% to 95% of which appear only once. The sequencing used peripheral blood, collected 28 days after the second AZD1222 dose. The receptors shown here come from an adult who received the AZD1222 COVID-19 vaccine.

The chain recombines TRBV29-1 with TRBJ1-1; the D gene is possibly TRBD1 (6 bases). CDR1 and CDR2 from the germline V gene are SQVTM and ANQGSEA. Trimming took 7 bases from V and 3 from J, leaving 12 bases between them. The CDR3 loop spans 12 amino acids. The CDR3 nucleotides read TGCAGCGGAGTAGGGGGATACACTGAAGCTTTCTTT. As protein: CSGVGGYTEAFF.

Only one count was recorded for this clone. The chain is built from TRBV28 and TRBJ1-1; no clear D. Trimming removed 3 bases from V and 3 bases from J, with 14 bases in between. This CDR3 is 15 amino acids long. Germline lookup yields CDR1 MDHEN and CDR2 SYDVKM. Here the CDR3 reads CASSFGLRAHTEAFF. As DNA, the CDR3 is TGTGCCAGCAGTTTCGGCTTGAGGGCCCACACTGAAGCTTTCTTT.

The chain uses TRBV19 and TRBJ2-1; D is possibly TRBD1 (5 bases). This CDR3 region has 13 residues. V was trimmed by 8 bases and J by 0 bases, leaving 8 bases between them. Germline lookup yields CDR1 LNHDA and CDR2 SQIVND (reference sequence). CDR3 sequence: CASEDNSYNEQFF. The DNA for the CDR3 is TGTGCCAGTGAGGACAACTCCTACAATGAGCAGTTCTTC.

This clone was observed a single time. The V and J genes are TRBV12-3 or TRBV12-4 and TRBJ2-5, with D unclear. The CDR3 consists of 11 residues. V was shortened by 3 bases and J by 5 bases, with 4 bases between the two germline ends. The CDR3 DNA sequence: TGTGCCAGCAGTTTTAAGGAGACCCAGTACTTC. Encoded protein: CASSFKETQYF.

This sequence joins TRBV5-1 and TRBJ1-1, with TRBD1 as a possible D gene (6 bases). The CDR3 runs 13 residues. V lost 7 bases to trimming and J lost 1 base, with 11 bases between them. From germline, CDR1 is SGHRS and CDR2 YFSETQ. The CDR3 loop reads CASGRGSNTEAFF. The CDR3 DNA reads TGCGCCAGCGGCAGGGGTTCGAACACTGAAGCTTTCTTT.

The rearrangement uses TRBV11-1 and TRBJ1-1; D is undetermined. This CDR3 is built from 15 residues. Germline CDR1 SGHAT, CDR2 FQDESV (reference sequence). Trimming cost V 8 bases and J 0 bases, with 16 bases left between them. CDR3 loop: CASSFLDPMNTEAFF. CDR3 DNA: TGTGCCAGCTCCTTTTTGGACCCCATGAACACTGAAGCTTTCTTT.

CDR3 protein: CASSRQGSPLHF. In DNA form, the CDR3 reads TGTGCCAGTAGCCGACAGGGGTCACCCCTCCACTTT. The chain couples TRBV25-1 to TRBJ1-6, with 8 positions matching TRBD1. J was trimmed by 10 bases and V by 9 bases; bases with no gene match: 5. The CDR3 covers 12 residues. The germline V gene has CDR1 MGHDK and CDR2 SYGVNS. Full variable domain (rest looked up from reference TRBV25-1 and TRBJ1-6): EADIYQTPRYLVIGTGKKITLECSQTMGHDKMYWYQQDPGMELHLIHYSYGVNSTEKGDLSSESTVSRIRTEHFPLTLESARPSHTSQYLCASSRQGSPLHFGNGTRLTVT.

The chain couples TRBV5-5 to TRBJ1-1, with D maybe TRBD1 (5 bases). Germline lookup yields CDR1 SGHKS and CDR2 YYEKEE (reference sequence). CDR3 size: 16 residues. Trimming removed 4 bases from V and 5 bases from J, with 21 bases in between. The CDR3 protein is CASSDTRRIWGTEAFF. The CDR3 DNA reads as TGTGCCAGCAGCGACACGAGGCGCATTTGGGGGACTGAAGCTTTCTTT.

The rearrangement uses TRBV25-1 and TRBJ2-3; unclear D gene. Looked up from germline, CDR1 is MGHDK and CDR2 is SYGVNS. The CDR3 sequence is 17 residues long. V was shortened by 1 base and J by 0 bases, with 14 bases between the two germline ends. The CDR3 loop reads CASSESLGILSTDTQYF. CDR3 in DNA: TGTGCCAGCAGTGAATCTTTAGGAATTCTTAGCACAGATACGCAGTATTTT.

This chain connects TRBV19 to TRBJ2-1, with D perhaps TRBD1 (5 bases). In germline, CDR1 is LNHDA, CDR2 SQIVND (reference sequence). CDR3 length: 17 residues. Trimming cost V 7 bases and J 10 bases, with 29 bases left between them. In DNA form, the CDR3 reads TGTGCCAGTACGCCCTCAAGACACAGGTTAGGCGTCGCAGAGCAGTTCTTC. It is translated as CASTPSRHRLGVAEQFF.

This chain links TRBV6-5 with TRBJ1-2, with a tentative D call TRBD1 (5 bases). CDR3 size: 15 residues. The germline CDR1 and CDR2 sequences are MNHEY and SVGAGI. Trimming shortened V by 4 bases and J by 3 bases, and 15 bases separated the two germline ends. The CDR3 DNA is TGTGCCAGCAGTTCTCCGGCCAGAGGGGACTATGGCTACACCTTC. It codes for CASSSPARGDYGYTF.

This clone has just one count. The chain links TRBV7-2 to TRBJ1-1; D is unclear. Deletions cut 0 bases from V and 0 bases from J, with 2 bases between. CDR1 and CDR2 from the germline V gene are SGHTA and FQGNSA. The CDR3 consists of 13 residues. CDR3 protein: CASSLALNTEAFF. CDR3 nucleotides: TGTGCCAGCAGCTTAGCACTGAACACTGAAGCTTTCTTT.

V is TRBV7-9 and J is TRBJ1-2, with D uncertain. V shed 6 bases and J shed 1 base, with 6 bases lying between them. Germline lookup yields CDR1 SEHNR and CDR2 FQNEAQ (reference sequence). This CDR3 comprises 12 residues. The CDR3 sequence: CASSQHNYGYTF. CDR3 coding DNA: TGTGCCAGCAGTCAGCATAACTATGGCTACACCTTC. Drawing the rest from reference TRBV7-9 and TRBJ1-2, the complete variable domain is DTGVSQNPRHKITKRGQNVTFRCDPISEHNRLYWYRQTLGQGPEFLTYFQNEAQLEKSRLLSDRFSAERPKGSFSTLEIQRTEQGDSAMYLCASSQHNYGYTFGSGTRLTVV.

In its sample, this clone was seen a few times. CDR3 in DNA: TGTGCCAGCAGCTTCCTGACAGGGGAGGTTGAAAATCAGCCCCAGCATTTT. This encodes CASSFLTGEVENQPQHF. The rearrangement joins TRBV11-3 to TRBJ1-5; 8 bases align to TRBD1. Germline V gene sequence: CDR1 SGHNT, CDR2 YENEEA. The trim removed 3 bases at V and 4 bases at J, leaving 11 bases unmatched. The CDR3 length is 17 residues.

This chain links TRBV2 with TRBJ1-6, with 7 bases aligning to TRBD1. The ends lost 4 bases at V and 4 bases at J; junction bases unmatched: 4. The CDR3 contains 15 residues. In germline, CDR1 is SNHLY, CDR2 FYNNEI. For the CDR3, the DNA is TGTGCCAGCAGTGGGGACAGTGTGTATAATTCACCCCTCCACTTT. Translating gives CASSGDSVYNSPLHF. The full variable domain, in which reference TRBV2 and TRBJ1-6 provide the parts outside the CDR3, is EPEVTQTPSHQVTQMGQEVILRCVPISNHLYFYWYRQILGQKVEFLVSFYNNEISEKSEIFDDQFSVERPDGSNFTLKIRSTKLEDSAMYFCASSGDSVYNSPLHFGNGTRLTVT.

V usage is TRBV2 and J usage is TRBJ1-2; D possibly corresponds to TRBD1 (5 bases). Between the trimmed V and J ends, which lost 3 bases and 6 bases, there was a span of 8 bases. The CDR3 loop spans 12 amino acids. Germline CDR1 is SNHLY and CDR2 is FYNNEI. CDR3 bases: TGTGCCAGCAGTGATCAGACAGATGGCTACACCTTC. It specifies CASSDQTDGYTF.

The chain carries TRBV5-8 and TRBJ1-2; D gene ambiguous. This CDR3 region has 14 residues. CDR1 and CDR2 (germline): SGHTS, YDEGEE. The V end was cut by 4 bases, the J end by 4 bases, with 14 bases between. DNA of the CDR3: TGTGCCAGCAGCCTAATGACGGACTCCTATGGCTACACCTTC. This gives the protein CASSLMTDSYGYTF.

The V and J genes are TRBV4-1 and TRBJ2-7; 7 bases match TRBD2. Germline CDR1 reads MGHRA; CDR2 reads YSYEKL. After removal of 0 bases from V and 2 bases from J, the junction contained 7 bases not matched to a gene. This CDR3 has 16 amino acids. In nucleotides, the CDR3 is TGCGCCAGCAGCCAAGAGGGAGGGGCGACGCCCTACGAGCAGTACTTC. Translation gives CASSQEGGATPYEQYF.

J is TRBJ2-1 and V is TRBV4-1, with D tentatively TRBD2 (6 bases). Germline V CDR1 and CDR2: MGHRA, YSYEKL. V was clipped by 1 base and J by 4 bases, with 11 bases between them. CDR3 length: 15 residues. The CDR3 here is CASSQASDSYNEQFF. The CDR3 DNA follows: TGCGCCAGCAGCCAAGCTAGCGACAGTTACAATGAGCAGTTCTTC.

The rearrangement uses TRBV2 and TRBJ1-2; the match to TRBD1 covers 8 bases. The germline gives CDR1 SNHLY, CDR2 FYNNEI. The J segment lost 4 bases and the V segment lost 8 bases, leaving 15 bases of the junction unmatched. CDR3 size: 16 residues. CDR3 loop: CASPISLQGDGYGYTF. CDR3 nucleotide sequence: TGTGCCAGCCCTATCTCCTTACAGGGGGACGGCTATGGCTACACCTTC.

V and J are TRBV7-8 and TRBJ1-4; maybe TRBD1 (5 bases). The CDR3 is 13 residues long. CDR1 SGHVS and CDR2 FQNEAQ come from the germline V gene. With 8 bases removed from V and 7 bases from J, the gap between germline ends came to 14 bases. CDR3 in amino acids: CASLRGGSEKLFF. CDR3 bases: TGTGCCAGCCTCCGTGGGGGGAGTGAAAAACTGTTTTTT.

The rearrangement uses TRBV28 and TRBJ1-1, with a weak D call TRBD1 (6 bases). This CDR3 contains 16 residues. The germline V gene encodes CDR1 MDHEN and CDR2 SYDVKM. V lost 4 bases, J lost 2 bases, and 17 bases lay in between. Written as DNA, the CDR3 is TGTGCCAGCAGTTCTCCGAGGGGGGGAGGTAACACTGAAGCTTTCTTT. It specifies CASSSPRGGGNTEAFF.